Sequencing of this T cell receptor (beta chain) was carried out in a study of T cells in localized non-small cell lung cancer. General study results and limits: Out of the top 100 tumor clones, a median roughly 58 were seen in adjacent lung.

With respect to this clone: Antigen: not known.

Using immunoSEQ multiplex PCR, the repertoire was profiled, and TCRdb retains in-frame clones only, with some absent. The sample has almost 40,000 clones, 80% to 90% seen once. This CDR3 has 14 residues. The ends were cut back, 4 bases at V and 4 bases at J, with 12 bases in the middle. Germline loops: CDR1 LNHNV, CDR2 YYDKDF (reference sequence). The rearrangement links TRBV15 to TRBJ2-3; D is ambiguous. The sample consisted of peripheral blood mononuclear cells, taken before any cancer treatment. The clonotype comes from a male donor aged 60 or over with stage II lung adenocarcinoma. The CDR3 sequence: CATSNQPPPDTQYF. CDR3 bases: TGTGCCACCAGCAATCAACCCCCCCCAGATACGCAGTATTTT.